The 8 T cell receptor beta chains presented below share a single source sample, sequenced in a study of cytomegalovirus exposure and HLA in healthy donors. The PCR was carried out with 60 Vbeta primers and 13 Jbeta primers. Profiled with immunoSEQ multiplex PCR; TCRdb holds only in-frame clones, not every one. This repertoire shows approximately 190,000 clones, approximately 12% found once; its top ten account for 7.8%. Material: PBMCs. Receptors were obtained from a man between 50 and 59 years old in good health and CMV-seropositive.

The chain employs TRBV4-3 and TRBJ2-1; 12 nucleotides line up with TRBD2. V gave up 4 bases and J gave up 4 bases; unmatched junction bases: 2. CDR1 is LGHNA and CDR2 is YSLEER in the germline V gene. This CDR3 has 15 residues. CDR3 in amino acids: CASSPSGGAYNEQFF. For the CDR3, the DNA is TGCGCCAGCAGCCCTAGCGGGGGGGCGTACAATGAGCAGTTCTTC.

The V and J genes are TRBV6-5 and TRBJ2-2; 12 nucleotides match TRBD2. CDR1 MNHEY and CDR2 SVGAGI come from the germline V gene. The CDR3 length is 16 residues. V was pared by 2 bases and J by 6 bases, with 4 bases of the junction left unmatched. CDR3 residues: CASSYQTSGGPGELFF. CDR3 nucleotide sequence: TGTGCCAGCAGTTACCAGACTAGCGGGGGCCCCGGGGAGCTGTTTTTT.

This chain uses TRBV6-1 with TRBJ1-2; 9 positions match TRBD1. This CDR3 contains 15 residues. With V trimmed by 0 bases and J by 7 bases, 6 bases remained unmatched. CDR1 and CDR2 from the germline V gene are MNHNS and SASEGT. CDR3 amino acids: CASSEAGQGIGGYTF. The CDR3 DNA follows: TGTGCCAGCAGTGAAGCAGGACAGGGGATTGGTGGCTACACCTTC.

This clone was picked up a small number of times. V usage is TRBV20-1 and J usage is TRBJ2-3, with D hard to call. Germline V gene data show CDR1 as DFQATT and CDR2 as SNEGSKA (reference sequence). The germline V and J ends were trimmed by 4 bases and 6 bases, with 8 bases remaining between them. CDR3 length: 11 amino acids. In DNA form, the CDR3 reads TGCAGTGCTATCATCAGGGATACGCAGTATTTT. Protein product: CSAIIRDTQYF.

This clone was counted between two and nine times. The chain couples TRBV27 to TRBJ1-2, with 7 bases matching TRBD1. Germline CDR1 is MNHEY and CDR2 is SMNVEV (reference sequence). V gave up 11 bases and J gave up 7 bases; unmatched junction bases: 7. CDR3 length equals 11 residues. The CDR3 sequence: CAPTGESGYTF. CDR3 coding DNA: TGTGCCCCTACAGGGGAGTCTGGCTACACCTTC.

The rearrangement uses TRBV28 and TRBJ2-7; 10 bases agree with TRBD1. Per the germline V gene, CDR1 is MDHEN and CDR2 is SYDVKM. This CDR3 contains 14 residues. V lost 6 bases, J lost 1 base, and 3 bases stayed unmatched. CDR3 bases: TGTGCCAGCAGCCGGACAGGGGGATCCTACGAGCAGTACGTC. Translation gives CASSRTGGSYEQYV.

CDR3 DNA sequence: TGTGCCAGCAGCTTGGGCAGTTTCTCTGGAAACACCATATATTTT. Translated, it gives CASSLGSFSGNTIYF. V and J are TRBV5-6 and TRBJ1-3; D not resolved. Trimming left V 0 bases short and J 0 bases short, with 7 bases between. Germline V CDR1 and CDR2: SGHDT, YYEEEE. This CDR3 has 15 residues.

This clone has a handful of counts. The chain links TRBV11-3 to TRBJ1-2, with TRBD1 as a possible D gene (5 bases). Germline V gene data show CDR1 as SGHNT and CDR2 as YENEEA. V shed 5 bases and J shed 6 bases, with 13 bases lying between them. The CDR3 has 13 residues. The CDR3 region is CASSQGRINGYTF. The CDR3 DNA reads TGTGCCAGCAGCCAGGGTAGAATAAATGGCTACACCTTC.